Below, 21 T cell receptor beta chains from the same sample are listed, as sequenced in a study of OX40 agonist ivuxolimab in advanced cancers. Sequenced by immunoSEQ multiplex PCR; TCRdb stores in-frame clones only, minus some. The table lists around 75,000 clones, almost 90% of them singletons. The specimen comprised CD4+ or CD8+ T cells sorted from blood, sampled in a trial of the OX40 agonist ivuxolimab. These receptors were taken from an adult with an advanced solid tumor such as melanoma, head and neck, liver or kidney cancer.

This sequence joins TRBV12-5 and TRBJ2-1; D call uncertain. The CDR3 loop spans 12 amino acids. From germline, CDR1 is LGHNT and CDR2 FRNRAP. Trimming stripped 7 bases from V and 8 bases from J, with 12 bases between. In nucleotides, the CDR3 is TGTGCTAGTGCTGAATCCTGGGATGAGCAGTTCTTC. Translated, it gives CASAESWDEQFF.

The chain joins TRBV7-9 to TRBJ2-1; 16 nucleotides agree with TRBD2. Germline CDR1 SEHNR, CDR2 FQNEAQ (reference sequence). The CDR3 runs 17 residues. The J segment lost 2 bases and the V segment lost 8 bases, leaving 6 bases of the junction unmatched. In nucleotides, the CDR3 is TGTGCCAGCCAGGGACTAGCGGGAGGGCCCCCCTACAATGAGCAGTTCTTC. Protein: CASQGLAGGPPYNEQFF.

The genes are TRBV7-8 and TRBJ1-2; D might be TRBD1 (6 bases). This CDR3 spans 14 amino acids. Germline CDR1 is SGHVS and CDR2 is FQNEAQ. V dropped 5 bases and J dropped 2 bases, with 12 bases sitting between them. The CDR3, as DNA: TGTGCCAGCAGCCCTTTAGGGGGAAACTATGGCTACACCTTC. It yields the protein CASSPLGGNYGYTF.

This rearrangement joins TRBV5-1 to TRBJ2-5, with 9 nucleotides matching TRBD1. Germline V gives CDR1 SGHRS, CDR2 YFSETQ. The J segment lost 2 bases and the V segment lost 4 bases, leaving 6 bases of the junction unmatched. The CDR3 is made up of 15 amino acids. The CDR3 sequence is CASSIQGARQETQYF. The CDR3 nucleotides are TGCGCCAGCAGCATACAGGGGGCGCGACAAGAGACCCAGTACTTC.

This clone was detected only once. V and J are TRBV5-1 and TRBJ1-2; possible D gene TRBD1, 6 bases. CDR3 length: 12 residues. The germline V and J ends were trimmed by 5 bases and 5 bases, with 10 bases remaining between them. The germline gives CDR1 SGHRS, CDR2 YFSETQ. CDR3 nucleotide sequence: TGCGCCAGCAGTCGGGACACTTATGGCTACACCTTC. This codes for CASSRDTYGYTF.

The rearrangement links TRBV21-1 to TRBJ2-3; TRBD2 was called by the table and not checked on the DNA. TRBV21-1 is a pseudogene segment. The CDR3 is made up of 15 amino acids. CDR3 sequence: CASSKAGGVGGTQYF. The CDR3 DNA reads TGTGCCAGCAGCAAAGCGGGAGGAGTCGGGGGTACGCAGTATTTT.

The V call is TRBV5-4, the J call TRBJ2-1; D is unresolved. The ends were cut back, 4 bases at V and 3 bases at J, with 11 bases in the middle. CDR1 and CDR2 (germline): SGHNT, YYREEE (reference sequence). The CDR3 totals 14 residues. The CDR3 loop reads CASSTRVSYNEQFF. CDR3 in DNA: TGTGCCAGCAGCACCCGGGTCAGCTACAATGAGCAGTTCTTC.

The chain links TRBV5-1 to TRBJ1-6, with 10 bases fitting TRBD1. Trimming removed 3 bases from V and 7 bases from J; junction bases left unmatched: 13. This CDR3 is 18 amino acids long. Germline V gives CDR1 SGHRS, CDR2 YFSETQ. DNA for the CDR3: TGCGCCAGCAGCTCGCAAACTTCCGGGACAGGGGCCAATTCACCCCTCCACTTT. It encodes CASSSQTSGTGANSPLHF.

This clone turned up a few times. The chain couples TRBV18 to TRBJ2-2; no reliable D call. Between the trimmed V and J ends, which lost 2 bases and 4 bases, there was a span of 8 bases. This CDR3 spans 14 amino acids. The germline V gene has CDR1 KGHSH and CDR2 LQKENI. CDR3: CASSPRAATGELFF. The CDR3 region has the DNA TGTGCCAGCTCACCAAGGGCGGCCACCGGGGAGCTGTTTTTT.

The chain links TRBV5-5 to TRBJ2-5, with D possibly TRBD2 on 6 matching bases. Germline V gene lookup returns CDR1 SGHKS and CDR2 YYEKEE (reference sequence). The CDR3 covers 14 residues. The V and J ends lost 0 bases and 5 bases respectively, with 11 bases between them. The chain's CDR3 is CASSLVGGWETQYF. CDR3 nucleotide sequence: TGTGCCAGCAGCTTGGTAGGAGGGTGGGAGACCCAGTACTTC.

For this clone: The germline gene is not matched at one end of the junction; a read error may be the cause. This chain joins TRBV4-2 and TRBJ2-7; D is undetermined. The CDR3 has 17 amino acids. The V gene's germline CDR1 is LGHNA and CDR2 YNFKEQ. In nucleotides, the CDR3 is TGTGCCAGCAGCCAAGATCTTGCTAGGCCTGCCTCCCACGAGCAGTACTTC. Encoded protein: CASSQDLARPASHEQYF.

The rearrangement joins TRBV19 to TRBJ2-1; 9 bases line up with TRBD1. Germline CDR1 and CDR2: LNHDA and SQIVND (reference sequence). J gave up 7 bases and V 7 bases, and 8 bases lay outside the gene matches. The CDR3 is made up of 14 amino acids. The CDR3 region has the DNA TGTGCCAGTATCGCCGGGACAGGGAGGAATGAGCAGTTCTTC. As protein: CASIAGTGRNEQFF.

V is TRBV4-1 and J is TRBJ1-5, with no clear D. V gave up 3 bases and J gave up 3 bases, with 6 bases separating them. The CDR3 is 13 residues long. Germline V gene data show CDR1 as MGHRA and CDR2 as YSYEKL. In DNA, the CDR3 is TGCGCCAGCAGCCAGGGTTCCAATCAGCCCCAGCATTTT. Amino acid sequence: CASSQGSNQPQHF.

This clone has only a few counts. This chain uses TRBV5-1 with TRBJ2-1; 8 bases map to TRBD2. Germline trimming cut 5 bases from V and 6 bases from J; bases unmatched to any gene: 10. The CDR3 is made up of 15 amino acids. CDR1 and CDR2 from the germline V gene are SGHRS and YFSETQ. This CDR3 is CASRDRGGRSNEQFF. In nucleotides, the CDR3 is TGCGCCAGCAGGGATCGGGGGGGGCGCAGCAATGAGCAGTTCTTC.

This clone was recorded only once. The chain links TRBV10-3 to TRBJ2-1; possible D gene TRBD2, 5 bases. The CDR3 runs 18 residues. V was pared by 7 bases and J by 15 bases, with 37 bases between. Germline loops: CDR1 ENHRY, CDR2 SYGVKD. In nucleotides, the CDR3 is TGTGCCATCACTACGTCACGTACTCTAGCTGCTACAATGACAATAGGGTTCTTC. This encodes CAITTSRTLAATMTIGFF.

This chain joins TRBV20-1 and TRBJ2-1; tentatively, D is TRBD1 (5 bases). Germline V gives CDR1 DFQATT, CDR2 SNEGSKA (reference sequence). This CDR3 comprises 11 residues. V was cut by 6 bases and J by 8 bases, with 11 bases left in between. The CDR3 bases are TGCAGTGCCCAGGGTCCATATGAGCAGTTCTTC. This sequence encodes CSAQGPYEQFF.

The chain joins TRBV4-3 to TRBJ1-4, with TRBD1 matching 9 bases. Germline values: CDR1 LGHNA, CDR2 YSLEER. J lost 8 bases, V lost 0 bases, and 4 bases had no gene match. The CDR3 spans 15 residues. The CDR3 spells CASSQEGTGREKLFF. CDR3 coding DNA: TGCGCCAGCAGCCAAGAGGGGACAGGGCGGGAAAAACTGTTTTTT.

This sequence joins TRBV18 and TRBJ1-4; D not resolved. Trimming stripped 6 bases from V and 5 bases from J, with 13 bases between. Germline V CDR1 and CDR2: KGHSH, LQKENI. This CDR3 has 14 residues. CDR3 DNA sequence: TGTGCCAGCTCCCCTGACGTTAGCAATGAAAAACTGTTTTTT. Its protein is CASSPDVSNEKLFF.

The rearrangement links TRBV6-1 to TRBJ1-4; TRBD1 is a possible D gene (6 bases). This CDR3 spans 16 amino acids. The germline V gene encodes CDR1 MNHNS and CDR2 SASEGT. Deletions cut 0 bases from V and 8 bases from J, with 16 bases between. The CDR3 DNA reads TGTGCCAGCAGTGAAGCGACCCCAGGGGTGGGGGAAAAACTGTTTTTT. It is translated as CASSEATPGVGEKLFF.

The V call is TRBV19, the J call TRBJ2-5, with unresolved D. Trimming removed 7 bases at V and 1 base at J, with 16 bases between. This CDR3 region has 15 residues. Germline V lookup: CDR1 LNHDA, CDR2 SQIVND (reference sequence). Here the CDR3 reads CASTQDKRSQETQYF. The CDR3 coding sequence is TGTGCCAGTACCCAAGACAAAAGGTCCCAAGAGACCCAGTACTTC.

The chain couples TRBV7-2 to TRBJ1-5, with 9 bases lining up with TRBD1. This CDR3 comprises 14 residues. Germline CDR1 and CDR2: SGHTA and FQGNSA. J was trimmed by 7 bases and V by 6 bases; bases with no gene match: 7. The CDR3 sequence is CASRGGQGDQPQHF. The CDR3 DNA reads TGTGCCAGCAGAGGGGGACAGGGTGACCAGCCCCAGCATTTT.